This is a list of T cell receptor beta chains from one sample in a study of PD-L1 blockade in urothelial cancer. This table comes from immunoSEQ multiplex PCR, and its TCRdb copy is limited to in-frame clones, with some not included. The table lists 90,000 to 100,000 clones, 90% of them singletons. The sequencing used PBMCs, collected around atezolizumab (anti-PD-L1) treatment. The receptors derive from a man in his fifties or sixties with urothelial cancer. The CDR3 runs from the conserved cysteine through the conserved F or W. The D gene is left open where the match is weak. Only part of the rows carry a size: once, few, many, or a class if the clone is expanded.

j_call: TRBJ1-4
clone_size: .
v_call: TRBV5-1
d_call: .
cdr3_nt: TGCGCCAGCTTGAAGGGGAAGACAACTAATGAAAAACTGTTTTTT
cdr3_aa: CASLKGKTTNEKLFF

j_call: TRBJ2-1
clone_size: .
v_call: TRBV4-2
d_call: TRBD2
cdr3_nt: TGTGCCAGCAGCCAACGCTCCACTATAACTAGCGGGAGCTCCTACAATGAGCAGTTCTTC
cdr3_aa: CASSQRSTITSGSSYNEQFF

j_call: TRBJ2-1
clone_size: .
v_call: TRBV6-5
d_call: TRBD1
cdr3_nt: TGTGCCAGCAGTAGGGGGCAGGGGGTCTACAATGAGCAGTTCTTC
cdr3_aa: CASSRGQGVYNEQFF

j_call: TRBJ2-1
clone_size: .
v_call: TRBV6-5
d_call: TRBD2
cdr3_nt: TGTGCCAGCAGGGATGATAGCGGGTCCAATGAGCAGTTCTTC
cdr3_aa: CASRDDSGSNEQFF

j_call: TRBJ2-7
clone_size: .
v_call: TRBV28
d_call: TRBD2
cdr3_nt: TGTGCCAGCCAGGGACTAGCGGGAGGGCGGGACGAGCAGTACTTC
cdr3_aa: CASQGLAGGRDEQYF

j_call: TRBJ1-4
clone_size: .
v_call: TRBV5-1
d_call: TRBD1
cdr3_nt: TGCGCCAGCAGCTCCGGACAGGGGGCTCAGACGACTAATGAAAAACTGTTTTTT
cdr3_aa: CASSSGQGAQTTNEKLFF

j_call: TRBJ1-4
clone_size: .
v_call: TRBV5-1
d_call: TRBD1
cdr3_nt: TGCGCCAGCAGAAGGGACAGCCCTCAAACTAATGAAAAACTGTTTTTT
cdr3_aa: CASRRDSPQTNEKLFF

j_call: TRBJ2-3
clone_size: .
v_call: TRBV7-8
d_call: TRBD2
cdr3_nt: TGTGCCAGCAGCTTAGGCACTAGCGGGATTAGGGCAGATACGCAGTATTTT
cdr3_aa: CASSLGTSGIRADTQYF

j_call: TRBJ1-5
clone_size: .
v_call: TRBV15
d_call: TRBD1
cdr3_nt: TGTGCCACCAGCAGAGCAGGGGGCGCGGGTCAGCCCCAGCATTTT
cdr3_aa: CATSRAGGAGQPQHF

j_call: TRBJ2-3
clone_size: .
v_call: TRBV4-1
d_call: TRBD2
cdr3_nt: TGCGCCAGCAGCCGGAGGGCGGGAGGCCTCAGCACAGATACGCAGTATTTT
cdr3_aa: CASSRRAGGLSTDTQYF

j_call: TRBJ1-5
clone_size: .
v_call: TRBV4-1
d_call: .
cdr3_nt: TGCGCCAGCAGCCAAACACCTCCTGGGCCCCAGCATTTT
cdr3_aa: CASSQTPPGPQHF

j_call: TRBJ1-4
clone_size: .
v_call: TRBV5-4
d_call: TRBD1
cdr3_nt: TGTGCCAGCAGCTCCCAGGGGGCTAATGAAAAACTGTTTTTT
cdr3_aa: CASSSQGANEKLFF

j_call: TRBJ2-3
clone_size: .
v_call: TRBV27
d_call: TRBD2
cdr3_nt: TGTGCCAGCAGACCCGCCGTGGGACTAGCGGTTATCACAGATACGCAGTATTTT
cdr3_aa: CASRPAVGLAVITDTQYF

j_call: TRBJ2-3
clone_size: .
v_call: TRBV5-4
d_call: .
cdr3_nt: TGTGCCAGCAGCCAGGGGGGTGCTAGGTTAGCCGATACGCAGTATTTT
cdr3_aa: CASSQGGARLADTQYF

j_call: TRBJ1-1
clone_size: .
v_call: TRBV10-1
d_call: TRBD1
cdr3_nt: TGCGCCAGCAGGGCTGGACAGGCGAACACTGAAGCTTTCTTT
cdr3_aa: CASRAGQANTEAFF

j_call: TRBJ2-2
clone_size: .
v_call: TRBV2
d_call: .
cdr3_nt: TGTGCCAGCAGTGAAGAGAGGGCCGGGGAGCTGTTTTTT
cdr3_aa: CASSEERAGELFF

j_call: TRBJ2-2
clone_size: .
v_call: TRBV30
d_call: TRBD1
cdr3_nt: TGTGCCTGGAGTACTGGACAGGGAGACACCGGGGAGCTGTTTTTT
cdr3_aa: CAWSTGQGDTGELFF

j_call: TRBJ2-7
clone_size: .
v_call: TRBV7-2
d_call: .
cdr3_nt: TGTGCCAGCAGCTTACCAGGGTACTACGAGCAGTACTTC
cdr3_aa: CASSLPGYYEQYF

j_call: TRBJ2-1
clone_size: .
v_call: TRBV7-8
d_call: TRBD2
cdr3_nt: TGTGCCAGCAGCAACTTCCAGACTAGCGGGAGTCACAATGAGCAGTTCTTC
cdr3_aa: CASSNFQTSGSHNEQFF

j_call: TRBJ2-7
clone_size: .
v_call: TRBV14
d_call: TRBD2
cdr3_nt: TGTGCCAGCAGCCAAGATAGAGGGCTAGCGGGAGCGGGACACGAGCAGTACTTC
cdr3_aa: CASSQDRGLAGAGHEQYF

j_call: TRBJ1-2
clone_size: .
v_call: TRBV6-1
d_call: .
cdr3_nt: TGTGCCAGCAGTGAAGCGCGGGCGGGGGGGACCTTC
cdr3_aa: CASSEARAGGTF

j_call: TRBJ1-1
clone_size: .
v_call: TRBV9
d_call: .
cdr3_nt: TGTGCCAGCAGCGTCGACAGGAACACTGAAGCTTTCTTT
cdr3_aa: CASSVDRNTEAFF

j_call: TRBJ2-5
clone_size: .
v_call: TRBV15
d_call: .
cdr3_nt: TGTGCCACCAGCAGAGATTACGGCTTGGCAGGTCAAGAGACCCAGTACTTC
cdr3_aa: CATSRDYGLAGQETQYF

j_call: TRBJ2-5
clone_size: .
v_call: TRBV2
d_call: .
cdr3_nt: TGTGCCAGCAGCCTAGAAGCGCAAGAGACCCAGTACTTC
cdr3_aa: CASSLEAQETQYF

j_call: TRBJ1-6
clone_size: .
v_call: TRBV18
d_call: .
cdr3_nt: TGTGCCAGCTCACCGGCCCAGGGTAATTCACCCCTCCACTTT
cdr3_aa: CASSPAQGNSPLHF

j_call: TRBJ2-3
clone_size: .
v_call: TRBV7-9
d_call: .
cdr3_nt: TGTGCCAGCAGCTTAAAGACAGGAGTCACAGATACGCAGTATTTT
cdr3_aa: CASSLKTGVTDTQYF

j_call: TRBJ2-7
clone_size: few
v_call: TRBV7-2
d_call: .
cdr3_nt: TGTGCCAGCAGCCCAGCCTACGAGCAGTACTTC
cdr3_aa: CASSPAYEQYF

j_call: TRBJ1-5
clone_size: .
v_call: TRBV30
d_call: TRBD1
cdr3_nt: TGTGCCTGGAGAAAGACAGGGGCGGGTCAGCCCCAGCATTTT
cdr3_aa: CAWRKTGAGQPQHF

j_call: TRBJ2-1
clone_size: .
v_call: TRBV7-2
d_call: .
cdr3_nt: TGTGCCAGCAGCTTATTGACTGGGGGGGCAGGGCAGTTCTTC
cdr3_aa: CASSLLTGGAGQFF

j_call: TRBJ2-7
clone_size: .
v_call: TRBV30
d_call: TRBD1
cdr3_nt: TGTGCCTGGAGTGGGCGGGGGACAGGGCCATACGAGCAGTACTTC
cdr3_aa: CAWSGRGTGPYEQYF

j_call: TRBJ1-3
clone_size: once
v_call: TRBV10-2
d_call: TRBD1
cdr3_nt: TGCGCCAGCAGCAATGGACAGGTCTCTGGAAACACCATATATTTT
cdr3_aa: CASSNGQVSGNTIYF

j_call: TRBJ2-3
clone_size: .
v_call: TRBV7-2
d_call: .
cdr3_nt: TGTGCCAGCAGACGGACTACTTACTCGGATACGCAGTATTTT
cdr3_aa: CASRRTTYSDTQYF

j_call: TRBJ2-1
clone_size: .
v_call: TRBV7-8
d_call: TRBD2
cdr3_nt: TGTGCCAGCAGCCTACGGGCTAGCGGATACAATGAGCAGTTCTTC
cdr3_aa: CASSLRASGYNEQFF

j_call: TRBJ2-5
clone_size: .
v_call: TRBV2
d_call: TRBD2
cdr3_nt: TGTGCCAGCAGTGGCCTAGCGGGGGGGACCCAGTACTTC
cdr3_aa: CASSGLAGGTQYF

j_call: TRBJ2-1
clone_size: .
v_call: TRBV21-1
d_call: .
cdr3_nt: TGTGCCAGCAAACTCGACAGGGGCTACAATGAGCAGTTCTTC
cdr3_aa: CASKLDRGYNEQFF

j_call: TRBJ1-1
clone_size: few
v_call: TRBV4-2
d_call: .
cdr3_nt: TGTGCCAGCAGCCAACAGGGGCTGAACACTGAAGCTTTCTTT
cdr3_aa: CASSQQGLNTEAFF

j_call: TRBJ2-5
clone_size: .
v_call: TRBV5-4
d_call: .
cdr3_nt: TGTGCCAGCAGCTTGGGGGCCGGAGGGGAAGAGACCCAGTACTTC
cdr3_aa: CASSLGAGGEETQYF

j_call: TRBJ2-7
clone_size: .
v_call: TRBV11-3
d_call: .
cdr3_nt: TGTGCCAGCTCTCTCTCGGGGGTGAACGAGCAGTACTTC
cdr3_aa: CASSLSGVNEQYF

j_call: TRBJ2-3
clone_size: .
v_call: TRBV27
d_call: TRBD2
cdr3_nt: TGTGCCAGCAGATTTAGCGGGAGCACAGATACGCAGTATTTT
cdr3_aa: CASRFSGSTDTQYF

j_call: TRBJ2-1
clone_size: .
v_call: TRBV6-1
d_call: TRBD2
cdr3_nt: TGTGCCAGCAGTGAATTTAGCGGGGGGGCCAATGAGCAGTTCTTC
cdr3_aa: CASSEFSGGANEQFF